Each of the 13 T cell receptor beta chains below was sequenced from the same sample in a study of blood T cell repertoires in COVID-19. Data came from immunoSEQ multiplex PCR; TCRdb stores just in-frame clones and leaves some out. The table has some 200,000 clones, 60% to 80% seen once. Sequencing was carried out using peripheral blood. The receptors originated from a woman in her seventies with acute or convalescent COVID-19.

This chain joins TRBV7-9 and TRBJ2-1; D is perhaps TRBD2 (5 bases). Trimming shortened V by 6 bases and J by 2 bases, and 14 bases separated the two germline ends. The CDR3 spans 15 residues. The germline V gene has CDR1 SEHNR and CDR2 FQNEAQ (reference sequence). CDR3 sequence (DNA): TGTGCCAGCAGTTTGGGAGCCACTACCTACAATGAGCAGTTCTTC. Translation gives CASSLGATTYNEQFF.

This chain's CDR3 is CASSPGDQTEAFF. In nucleotides, the CDR3 is TGCGCCAGCAGCCCAGGGGATCAGACTGAAGCTTTCTTT. V usage is TRBV5-1 and J usage is TRBJ1-1; the D gene is possibly TRBD1 (6 bases). The ends were cut back, 4 bases at V and 5 bases at J, with 12 bases in the middle. Germline values: CDR1 SGHRS, CDR2 YFSETQ. This CDR3 is 13 amino acids long.

V is TRBV2 and J is TRBJ2-7, with 8 bases that match TRBD2. The CDR3 has 17 amino acids. V shed 3 bases and J 4 bases; nucleotides not matched to a gene: 14. Germline CDR1 and CDR2: SNHLY and FYNNEI. CDR3 sequence (DNA): TGTGCCAGCAGTGATTGGGGGAGTTCGGGAGGGCCATACGAGCAGTACTTC. Its translation is CASSDWGSSGGPYEQYF.

The genes are TRBV3-1 (or the pseudogene TRBV3-2) and TRBJ2-1; weak D call: TRBD1 (6 bases). Per the germline V gene, CDR1 is LGHDT and CDR2 is YNNKEL (reference sequence). Trimming pared 1 base from V and 7 bases from J, leaving 8 bases between. The length of the CDR3 is 13 residues. CDR3 loop: CASSQVQGNEQFF. In nucleotides, the CDR3 is TGTGCCAGCAGCCAAGTTCAGGGGAATGAGCAGTTCTTC.

The chain combines TRBV10-1 with TRBJ2-3; possibly TRBD2 for D (5 bases). Looked up from germline, CDR1 is WNHNN and CDR2 is SYGVQD (reference sequence). V dropped 4 bases and J dropped 2 bases, with 10 bases sitting between them. This CDR3 contains 14 residues. This CDR3 is CASSVSGVTDTQYF. Written as DNA, the CDR3 is TGCGCCAGCAGTGTCAGCGGAGTCACAGATACGCAGTATTTT.

V usage is TRBV21-1 and J usage is TRBJ2-1; the D call of TRBD2 is as the table states it, not checked on the DNA. TRBV21-1 is a pseudogene segment. The CDR3 sequence is 21 residues long. In DNA, the CDR3 is TGTGCCAGCAGCAAAGGGCGGAGGGGACCGCGCGGGAGGGCCCAAAACAATGAGCAGTTCTTC. It encodes CASSKGRRGPRGRAQNNEQFF.

The count of this clone is one. The V gene is TRBV5-4, the J gene TRBJ2-1; maybe TRBD2 (6 bases). V was shortened by 7 bases and J by 2 bases, with 13 bases between the two germline ends. Germline lookup yields CDR1 SGHNT and CDR2 YYREEE (reference sequence). This CDR3 region has 14 residues. In DNA form, the CDR3 reads TGTGCCAGCCGTGGGGGGACGACCTACAATGAGCAGTTCTTC. Translation: CASRGGTTYNEQFF.

The V call is TRBV28, the J call TRBJ1-1; TRBD1 aligns across 9 bases. Looked up from germline, CDR1 is MDHEN and CDR2 is SYDVKM. V shed 6 bases and J 0 bases; nucleotides not matched to a gene: 11. This CDR3 is 17 amino acids long. As DNA, the CDR3 is TGTGCCAGCAGACATACCACAGGGGGCGGGATGAACACTGAAGCTTTCTTT. Its translation is CASRHTTGGGMNTEAFF.

The chain uses TRBV19 and TRBJ1-1, with D possibly matching TRBD1 (5 bases). Germline CDR1 and CDR2: LNHDA and SQIVND (reference sequence). The CDR3 totals 13 residues. With 6 bases removed from V and 4 bases from J, the gap between germline ends came to 12 bases. For the CDR3, the DNA is TGTGCCAGTAGCACGACAGCGGGCACTGAAGCTTTCTTT. Encoded protein: CASSTTAGTEAFF.

The chain joins TRBV5-1 to TRBJ2-5; 7 bases match TRBD2. The CDR3 is 19 amino acids. CDR1 is SGHRS and CDR2 is YFSETQ in the germline V gene. Trimming at V came to 4 bases and at J to 1 base, leaving 19 bases not matched to a gene. The CDR3: CASSPGGGWRGSFQETQYF. In DNA form, the CDR3 reads TGCGCCAGCAGCCCTGGGGGGGGGTGGCGGGGGTCCTTCCAAGAGACCCAGTACTTC.

The rearrangement joins TRBV7-2 to TRBJ1-3, with D hard to call. Trimming took off 0 bases at V and 0 bases at J, with 9 bases between the two ends. Germline assignment: CDR1 SGHTA and CDR2 FQGNSA. This CDR3 contains 16 residues. CDR3 bases: TGTGCCAGCAGCTTAGCTGGAGGCAACTCTGGAAACACCATATATTTT. Translation gives CASSLAGGNSGNTIYF.

CDR3 sequence reads: CASSPIPYEQYF. CDR3 coding DNA: TGTGCCAGCAGTCCCATCCCCTACGAGCAGTACTTC. V is TRBV12-3 or TRBV12-4 and J is TRBJ2-7; the D is unclear. The CDR3 covers 12 residues. Trimming cost V 5 bases and J 2 bases, with 7 bases left between them.

J is TRBJ2-5 and V is TRBV28; 14 bases are a match to TRBD2. The V segment lost 1 base and the J segment 6 bases; nucleotides outside the gene matches: 16. In germline, CDR1 is MDHEN, CDR2 SYDVKM. This CDR3 has 20 residues. The CDR3 is CASSLYSVLSGTSGRQTQYF. The CDR3 DNA is TGTGCCAGCAGTTTATATAGTGTTTTGTCAGGGACTAGCGGGAGACAGACCCAGTACTTC.